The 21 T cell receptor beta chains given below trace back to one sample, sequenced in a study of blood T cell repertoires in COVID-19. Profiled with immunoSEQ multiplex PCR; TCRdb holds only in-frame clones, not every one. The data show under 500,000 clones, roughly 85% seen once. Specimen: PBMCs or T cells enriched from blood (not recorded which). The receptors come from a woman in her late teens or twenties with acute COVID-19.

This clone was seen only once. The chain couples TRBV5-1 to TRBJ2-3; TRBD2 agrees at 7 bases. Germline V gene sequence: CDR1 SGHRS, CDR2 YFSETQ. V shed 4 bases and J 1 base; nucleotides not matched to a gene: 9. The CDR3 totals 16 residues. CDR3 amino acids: CASSLTGGYGTDTQYF. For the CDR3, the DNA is TGCGCCAGCAGCCTAACGGGGGGATATGGCACAGATACGCAGTATTTT.

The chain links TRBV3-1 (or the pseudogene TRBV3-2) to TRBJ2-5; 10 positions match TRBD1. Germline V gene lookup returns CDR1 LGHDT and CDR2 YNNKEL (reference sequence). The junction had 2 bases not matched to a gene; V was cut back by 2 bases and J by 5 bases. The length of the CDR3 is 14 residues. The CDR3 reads CASSQRTGGETQYF. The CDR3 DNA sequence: TGTGCCAGCAGCCAACGGACAGGGGGTGAGACCCAGTACTTC.

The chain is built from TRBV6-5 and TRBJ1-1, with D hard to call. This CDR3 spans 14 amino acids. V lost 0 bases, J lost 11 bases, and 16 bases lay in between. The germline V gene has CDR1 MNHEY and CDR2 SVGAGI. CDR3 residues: CASSYSIFGNGAFF. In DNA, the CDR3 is TGTGCCAGCAGTTACTCAATTTTCGGGAATGGCGCTTTCTTT.

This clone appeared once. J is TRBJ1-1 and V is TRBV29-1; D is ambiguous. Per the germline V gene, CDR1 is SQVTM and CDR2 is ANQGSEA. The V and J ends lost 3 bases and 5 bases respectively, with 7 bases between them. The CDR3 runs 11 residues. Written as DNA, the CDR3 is TGCAGCGTTGATCCTGTAACTGAAGCTTTCTTT. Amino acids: CSVDPVTEAFF.

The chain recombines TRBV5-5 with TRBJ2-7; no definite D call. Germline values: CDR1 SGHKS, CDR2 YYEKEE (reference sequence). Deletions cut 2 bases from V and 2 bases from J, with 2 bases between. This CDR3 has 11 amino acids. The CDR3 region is CASSFAYEQYF. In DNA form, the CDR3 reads TGTGCCAGCAGCTTCGCCTACGAGCAGTACTTC.

CDR3 in amino acids: CASSQRKMNTEAFF. CDR3 coding DNA: TGTGCCAGCAGCCAGCGCAAAATGAACACTGAAGCTTTCTTT. The genes are TRBV3-1 (or the pseudogene TRBV3-2) and TRBJ1-1; no definite D call. V lost 3 bases to trimming and J lost 0 bases, with 8 bases between them. Germline CDR1 is LGHDT and CDR2 is YNNKEL (reference sequence). The CDR3 contains 14 residues.

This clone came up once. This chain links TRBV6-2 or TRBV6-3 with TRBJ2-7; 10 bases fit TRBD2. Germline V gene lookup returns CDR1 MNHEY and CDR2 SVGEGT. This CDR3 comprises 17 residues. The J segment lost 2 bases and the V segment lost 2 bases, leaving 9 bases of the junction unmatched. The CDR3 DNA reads TGTGCCAGCAGTTACCCTATTACTAGCGGGAACCCCTACGAGCAGTACTTC. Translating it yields CASSYPITSGNPYEQYF.

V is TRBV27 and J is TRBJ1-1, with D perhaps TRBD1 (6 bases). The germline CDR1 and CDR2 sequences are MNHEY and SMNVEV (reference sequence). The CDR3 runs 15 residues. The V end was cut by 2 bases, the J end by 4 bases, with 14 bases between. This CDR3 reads CASSLSLSGATEAFF. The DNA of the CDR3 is TGTGCCAGCAGTTTAAGTTTATCAGGGGCCACTGAAGCTTTCTTT.

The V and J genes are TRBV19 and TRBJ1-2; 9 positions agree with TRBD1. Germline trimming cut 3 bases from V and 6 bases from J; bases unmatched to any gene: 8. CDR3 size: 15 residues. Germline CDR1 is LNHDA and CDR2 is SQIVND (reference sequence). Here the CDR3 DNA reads TGTGCCAGTAGTATCGTGGGACAGGGCGGGCATGGCTACACCTTC. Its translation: CASSIVGQGGHGYTF.

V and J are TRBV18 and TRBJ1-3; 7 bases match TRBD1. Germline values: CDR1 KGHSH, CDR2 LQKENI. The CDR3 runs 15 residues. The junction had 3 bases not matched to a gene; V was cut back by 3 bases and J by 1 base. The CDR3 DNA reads TGTGCCAGCTCACCTCAGGGGGAGTCTGGAAACACCATATATTTT. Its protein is CASSPQGESGNTIYF.

The CDR3 DNA is TGTGCCAGCAGTGAATCAGGGCGATCTGGAAACACCATATATTTT. Translated: CASSESGRSGNTIYF. This chain joins TRBV2 and TRBJ1-3; the D gene is possibly TRBD1 (5 bases). The CDR3 has 15 amino acids. Trimming shortened V by 2 bases and J by 1 base, and 9 bases separated the two germline ends. Germline V gives CDR1 SNHLY, CDR2 FYNNEI.

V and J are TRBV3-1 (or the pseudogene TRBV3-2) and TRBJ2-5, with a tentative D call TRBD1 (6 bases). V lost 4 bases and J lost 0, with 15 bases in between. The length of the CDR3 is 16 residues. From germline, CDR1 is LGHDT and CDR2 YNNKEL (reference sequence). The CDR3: CASSRQTGIYQETQYF. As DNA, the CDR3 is TGTGCCAGCAGCCGTCAGACAGGAATCTACCAAGAGACCCAGTACTTC.

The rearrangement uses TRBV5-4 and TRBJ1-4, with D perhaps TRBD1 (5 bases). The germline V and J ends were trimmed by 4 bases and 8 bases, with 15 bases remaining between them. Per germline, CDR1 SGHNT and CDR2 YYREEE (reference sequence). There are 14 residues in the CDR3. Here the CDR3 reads CASSMAGGSEKLFF. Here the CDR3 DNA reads TGTGCCAGCAGCATGGCGGGGGGATCCGAAAAACTGTTTTTT.

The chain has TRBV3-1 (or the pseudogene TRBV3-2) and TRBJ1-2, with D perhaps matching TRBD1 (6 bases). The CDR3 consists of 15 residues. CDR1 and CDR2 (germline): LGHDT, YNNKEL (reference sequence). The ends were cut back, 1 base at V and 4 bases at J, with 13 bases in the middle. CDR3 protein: CASSQGGQGIYGYTF. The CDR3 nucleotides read TGTGCCAGCAGCCAAGGGGGGCAGGGCATCTATGGCTACACCTTC.

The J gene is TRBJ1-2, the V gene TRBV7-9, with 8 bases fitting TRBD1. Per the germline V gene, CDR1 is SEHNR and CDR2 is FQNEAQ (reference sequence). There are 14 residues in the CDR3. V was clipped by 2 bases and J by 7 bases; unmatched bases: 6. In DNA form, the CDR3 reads TGTGCCAGCAGCTTAACGGACAGGGCCCGTGGCTACACCTTC. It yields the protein CASSLTDRARGYTF.

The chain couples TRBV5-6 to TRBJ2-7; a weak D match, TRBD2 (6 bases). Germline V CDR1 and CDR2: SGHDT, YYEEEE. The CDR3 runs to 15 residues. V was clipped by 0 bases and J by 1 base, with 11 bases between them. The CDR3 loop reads CASSLGPGRSYEQYF. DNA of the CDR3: TGTGCCAGCAGCTTGGGTCCGGGGAGGTCCTACGAGCAGTACTTC.

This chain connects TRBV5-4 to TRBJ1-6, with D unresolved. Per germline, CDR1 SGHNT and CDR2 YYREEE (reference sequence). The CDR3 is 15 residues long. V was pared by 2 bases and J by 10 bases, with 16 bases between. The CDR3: CASSLIDPGGSPLHF. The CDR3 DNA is TGTGCCAGCAGCTTAATCGATCCCGGCGGGTCACCCCTCCACTTT.

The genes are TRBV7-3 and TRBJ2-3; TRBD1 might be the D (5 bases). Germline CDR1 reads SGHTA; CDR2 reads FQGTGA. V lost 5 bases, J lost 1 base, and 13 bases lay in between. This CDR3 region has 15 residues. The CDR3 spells CASSPSGLRTDTQYF. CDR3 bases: TGTGCCAGCAGCCCCTCAGGGCTTCGCACAGATACGCAGTATTTT.

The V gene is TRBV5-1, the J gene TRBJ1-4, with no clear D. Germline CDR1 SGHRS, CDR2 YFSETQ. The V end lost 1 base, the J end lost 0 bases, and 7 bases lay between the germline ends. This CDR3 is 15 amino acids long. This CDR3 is CASSLYGATNEKLFF. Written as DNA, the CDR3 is TGCGCCAGCAGCTTGTATGGAGCAACTAATGAAAAACTGTTTTTT.

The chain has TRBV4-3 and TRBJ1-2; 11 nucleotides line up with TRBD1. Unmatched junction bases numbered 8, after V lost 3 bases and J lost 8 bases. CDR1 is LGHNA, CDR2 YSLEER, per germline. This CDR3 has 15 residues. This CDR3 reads CASSQGTGGLGGYTF. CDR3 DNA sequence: TGCGCCAGCAGCCAGGGGACAGGGGGGCTTGGAGGCTACACCTTC.

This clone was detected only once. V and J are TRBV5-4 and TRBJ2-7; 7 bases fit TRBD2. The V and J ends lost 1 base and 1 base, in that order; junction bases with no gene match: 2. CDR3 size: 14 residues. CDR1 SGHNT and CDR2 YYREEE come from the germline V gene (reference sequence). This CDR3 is CASSLRGGSYEQYF. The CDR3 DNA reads TGTGCCAGCAGCTTGCGCGGGGGATCCTACGAGCAGTACTTC.